Below are 4 T cell receptor beta chains sequenced from a single sample in a study of shared clonotypes between healthy human individuals. Produced via immunoSEQ multiplex PCR; TCRdb's table is partial and in-frame only. The top ten hold about 0.52% of the sample, which has approximately 1,000,000 clones, more than 75% seen once. Sequencing was carried out using memory CD4+ T cells from PBMCs. Subset here: CD45RA-negative fraction. These TCRs come from a man aged 18 to 29 in good health. Some clones in this sample may be carry-over from other donors' samples.

This clone was observed a few times. The chain links TRBV2 to TRBJ2-3; tentatively, D is TRBD2 (6 bases). Trimming stripped 6 bases from V and 6 bases from J, with 16 bases between. Germline CDR1 is SNHLY and CDR2 is FYNNEI. This CDR3 spans 14 amino acids. CDR3: CASSAMVAGDTQYF. The CDR3 DNA reads as TGTGCCAGCAGCGCAATGGTGGCGGGGGATACGCAGTATTTT.

The gene calls are TRBV5-1 and TRBJ1-3; TRBD1 matches 7 bases. The germline CDR1 and CDR2 sequences are SGHRS and YFSETQ. Trimming at V came to 0 bases and at J to 0 bases, leaving 3 bases not matched to a gene. The CDR3 runs 16 residues. The CDR3 sequence is CASSLVGQDSGNTIYF. Here the CDR3 DNA reads TGCGCCAGCAGCTTGGTAGGACAGGACTCTGGAAACACCATATATTTT.

The chain employs TRBV14 and TRBJ2-3, with D maybe TRBD2 (5 bases). Germline V CDR1 and CDR2: SGHDN, FVKESK. The V end was cut by 0 bases, the J end by 8 bases, with 9 bases between. The CDR3 consists of 13 residues. The CDR3 nucleotides read TGTGCCAGCAGCCAAGACCCGCGGGCTACGCAGTATTTT. Translated, it gives CASSQDPRATQYF. The full variable domain, with the rest looked up from reference TRBV14 and TRBJ2-3, is EAGVTQFPSHSVIEKGQTVTLRCDPISGHDNLYWYRRVMGKEIKFLLHFVKESKQDESGMPNNRFLAERTGGTYSTLKVQPAELEDSGVYFCASSQDPRATQYFGPGTRLTVL.

V usage is TRBV28 and J usage is TRBJ1-1; D possibly corresponds to TRBD1 (6 bases). V was shortened by 7 bases and J by 0 bases, with 12 bases between the two germline ends. The CDR3 loop spans 14 amino acids. CDR1 and CDR2 from the germline V gene are MDHEN and SYDVKM. In nucleotides, the CDR3 is TGTGCCAGCAAAACAGGGAGGGTGAACACTGAAGCTTTCTTT. Translating it yields CASKTGRVNTEAFF.